One sample yielded the 29 T cell receptor beta chains listed below, sequenced in a study of T-cell memory formation after mild COVID-19. TCRdb re-analysed the 5' RACE reads in MiXCR, keeping a single row per CDR3 protein. In the table there are roughly 300,000 distinct CDR3 sequences, approximately 8% of which are singletons. Source material: PBMCs or a T cell subset sorted from them (not recorded which). These receptor sequences come from a man between 18 and 29 years old who had mild COVID-19 (a few samples of this study predate the infection). Cell type and time point are not known.

This clonotype was seen more than once but under ten times. CDR3: CASYPGSGENAEAFF. The CDR3 nucleotides read TGCGCCAGCTACCCAGGGTCTGGAGAAAATGCTGAAGCTTTCTTT. The rearrangement links TRBV5-1 to TRBJ1-1, with D possibly being TRBD1 (5 bases). Between the trimmed V and J ends, which lost 7 bases and 6 bases, there was a span of 22 bases. Germline values: CDR1 SGHRS, CDR2 YFSETQ. The CDR3 runs 15 residues.

Concerning this clonotype: One end of the junction varies from germline; a read error may be responsible. The V gene is TRBV7-2, the J gene TRBJ2-4, with 10 bases lining up with TRBD2. The CDR3 sequence is 17 residues long. CDR1 SGHTA and CDR2 FQGNSA come from the germline V gene. This chain's CDR3 is CASSDRTSGVARNIQYF. As DNA, the CDR3 is TGTGCCAGCAGCGATCGGACTAGCGGTGTAGCCAGAAACATTCAGTACTTC.

This clonotype has only a few counts. The V and J genes are TRBV5-1 and TRBJ1-1, with unresolved D. In germline, CDR1 is SGHRS, CDR2 YFSETQ. This CDR3 comprises 15 residues. V was shortened by 1 base and J by 1 base, with 11 bases between the two germline ends. This CDR3 reads CASSLRPASNTEAFF. In nucleotides, the CDR3 is TGCGCCAGCAGCTTGCGGCCCGCTTCGAACACTGAAGCTTTCTTT.

This chain joins TRBV20-1 and TRBJ2-1; TRBD1 or TRBD2 may be the D gene (6 bases each). Per germline, CDR1 DFQATT and CDR2 SNEGSKA (reference sequence). The V end was cut by 2 bases, the J end by 8 bases, with 13 bases between. The CDR3 consists of 13 residues. CDR3 DNA: TGCAGTGCTAGATTATGGGGGGCCCATGAGCAGTTCTTC. Its protein product is CSARLWGAHEQFF.

The CDR3 DNA is TGCAGCGTTGGCCCAGGTGACACTGAAGCTTTCTTT. Residues: CSVGPGDTEAFF. V usage is TRBV29-1 and J usage is TRBJ1-1, with no clear D. Trimming stripped 4 bases from V and 3 bases from J, with 9 bases between. CDR3 length: 12 residues. Germline V gene sequence: CDR1 SQVTM, CDR2 ANQGSEA.

This clonotype showed up many times. The genes are TRBV5-1 and TRBJ2-3, with 7 positions matching TRBD2. The germline V gene has CDR1 SGHRS and CDR2 YFSETQ. The V and J ends lost 1 base and 5 bases, in that order; junction bases with no gene match: 4. The length of the CDR3 is 14 residues. CDR3 in amino acids: CASSLIAGEDTQYF. CDR3 bases: TGCGCCAGCAGCTTGATCGCGGGGGAAGATACGCAGTATTTT. Filled out from reference TRBV5-1 and TRBJ2-3, the complete variable domain reads KAGVTQTPRYLIKTRGQQVTLSCSPISGHRSVSWYQQTPGQGLQFLFEYFSETQRNKGNFPGRFSGRQFSNSRSEMNVSTLELGDSALYLCASSLIAGEDTQYFGPGTRLTVL.

The chain links TRBV5-1 to TRBJ1-1, with a weak D call TRBD1 (6 bases). Germline loops: CDR1 SGHRS, CDR2 YFSETQ. The CDR3 is made up of 13 amino acids. Trimming took 5 bases from V and 3 from J, leaving 11 bases between them. CDR3 region: CASRQGQDTEAFF. The CDR3 DNA sequence: TGCGCCAGCAGACAGGGACAAGACACTGAAGCTTTCTTT.

CDR3 in amino acids: CASSYAYGLAGFSYNEQFF. CDR3 nucleotide sequence: TGTGCCAGCAGTTACGCATATGGACTAGCGGGTTTCTCCTACAATGAGCAGTTCTTC. The rearrangement links TRBV6-2 or TRBV6-3 to TRBJ2-1; TRBD2 agrees at 11 bases. V lost 2 bases to trimming and J lost 0 bases; unmatched junction nucleotides: 9. There are 19 residues in the CDR3. Germline V gene data show CDR1 as MNHEY and CDR2 as SVGEGT.

This clonotype was detected only a few times. The CDR3 sequence is CASTKRGWETQYF. The CDR3 DNA is TGTGCCAGCACGAAACGGGGTTGGGAGACCCAGTACTTC. This sequence joins TRBV6-5 and TRBJ2-5, with a weak D call TRBD2 (5 bases). The germline CDR1 and CDR2 sequences are MNHEY and SVGAGI. This CDR3 spans 13 amino acids. V shed 7 bases and J shed 5 bases, with 14 bases lying between them.

This clonotype was observed a handful of times. The chain uses TRBV24-1 and TRBJ2-3, with TRBD2 as a possible D gene (5 bases). Per the germline V gene, CDR1 is KGHDR and CDR2 is SFDVKD. This CDR3 is built from 14 residues. The V gene lost 5 bases and the J gene lost 3 bases, with 11 bases spanning the gap. The CDR3 DNA reads TGTGCCACCAGTGGAGGGATAAGTACAGATACGCAGTATTTT. Protein product: CATSGGISTDTQYF.

The CDR3 region has the DNA TGCAGCGTAACCAAACAGAACACTGAAGCTTTCTTT. Translating gives CSVTKQNTEAFF. The rearrangement joins TRBV29-1 to TRBJ1-1; D remains ambiguous. The germline gives CDR1 SQVTM, CDR2 ANQGSEA. Trimming pared 6 bases from V and 1 base from J, leaving 9 bases between. The CDR3 spans 12 residues.

This clonotype showed up just a few times. This chain uses TRBV2 with TRBJ2-7, with D perhaps TRBD1 or TRBD2 (5 bases each). V was shortened by 5 bases and J by 3 bases, with 11 bases between the two germline ends. From germline, CDR1 is SNHLY and CDR2 FYNNEI. The CDR3 covers 13 residues. CDR3 coding DNA: TGTGCCAGCAGTACGGGACGGGGCTACGAGCAGTACTTC. Protein product: CASSTGRGYEQYF. Complete variable domain (other parts from reference TRBV2 and TRBJ2-7): EPEVTQTPSHQVTQMGQEVILRCVPISNHLYFYWYRQILGQKVEFLVSFYNNEISEKSEIFDDQFSVERPDGSNFTLKIRSTKLEDSAMYFCASSTGRGYEQYFGPGTRLTVT.

In this sample, this clonotype turned up many times. CDR3 nucleotides: TGTGCCAGCAGCCCGAGGGAGCGGGGAGTGTTCAATGAGCAGTTCTTC. Its translation is CASSPRERGVFNEQFF. The V call is TRBV7-8, the J call TRBJ2-1; 7 nucleotides match TRBD2. This CDR3 has 16 residues. Germline CDR1 is SGHVS and CDR2 is FQNEAQ. The J segment lost 6 bases and the V segment lost 5 bases, leaving 13 bases of the junction unmatched.

Many counts were recorded for this clonotype. This chain uses TRBV6-6 with TRBJ2-5; D gene unclear. Germline V CDR1 and CDR2: MNHNY, SVGAGI (reference sequence). The CDR3 runs 13 residues. With 0 bases removed from V and 5 bases from J, the gap between germline ends came to 7 bases. The CDR3 region is CASSYSRKETQYF. In DNA form, the CDR3 reads TGTGCCAGCAGTTACTCTAGAAAGGAGACCCAGTACTTC.

The rearrangement uses TRBV5-1 and TRBJ1-2; D gene ambiguous. V was pared by 0 bases and J by 6 bases, with 15 bases between. This CDR3 is built from 15 residues. Germline V CDR1 and CDR2: SGHRS, YFSETQ. CDR3 DNA: TGCGCCAGCAGCTTGGACGTGGAGGGCGCTAATGGCTACACCTTC. This codes for CASSLDVEGANGYTF.

This clonotype was counted only a few times. The V and J genes are TRBV5-5 and TRBJ1-3, with no clear D. CDR1 is SGHKS and CDR2 is YYEKEE in the germline V gene (reference sequence). Trimming cost V 0 bases and J 4 bases, with 8 bases left between them. The CDR3 is 14 residues long. The CDR3 here is CASSLAFGGNTIYF. The CDR3 DNA sequence: TGTGCCAGCAGCTTGGCCTTCGGAGGAAACACCATATATTTT.

This chain links TRBV29-1 with TRBJ1-1; 7 positions match TRBD1. Germline trimming cut 4 bases from V and 7 bases from J; bases unmatched to any gene: 6. The germline V gene has CDR1 SQVTM and CDR2 ANQGSEA. The CDR3 length is 12 residues. CDR3 region: CSVGLGGIEAFF. For the CDR3, the DNA is TGCAGCGTTGGTCTAGGGGGCATTGAAGCTTTCTTT.

The table lists this clonotype with a few counts. The chain employs TRBV9 and TRBJ2-1, with D maybe TRBD1 (5 bases). Germline CDR1 and CDR2: SGDLS and YYNGEE. The V and J ends lost 7 bases and 4 bases respectively, with 18 bases between them. The CDR3 runs 15 residues. The CDR3 sequence: CASYYPRGHYNEQFF. DNA of the CDR3: TGTGCCAGCTATTATCCTAGGGGTCATTACAATGAGCAGTTCTTC.

This clonotype was counted between two and nine times. This chain connects TRBV6-1 to TRBJ2-5; D is unresolved. This CDR3 contains 12 residues. Germline CDR1 is MNHNS and CDR2 is SASEGT. The V end was cut by 3 bases, the J end by 9 bases, with 11 bases between. The CDR3 is CASSDVGISQYF. DNA for the CDR3: TGTGCCAGCAGTGACGTGGGTATCTCCCAGTACTTC.

The genes are TRBV6-4 and TRBJ2-1, with a weak D call TRBD1 (5 bases). Germline CDR1 is MRHNA and CDR2 is SNTAGT. Trimming took off 3 bases at V and 7 bases at J, with 10 bases between the two ends. CDR3 size: 13 residues. CDR3 nucleotides: TGTGCCAGCAGTGAGCAAGCAGGGAATGAGCAGTTCTTC. Protein product: CASSEQAGNEQFF.

This clonotype was found a few times. The chain joins TRBV27 to TRBJ2-1; perhaps D is TRBD1 or TRBD2 (5 bases each). There are 15 residues in the CDR3. Per germline, CDR1 MNHEY and CDR2 SMNVEV (reference sequence). Trimming pared 4 bases from V and 10 bases from J, leaving 20 bases between. The CDR3 sequence is CASSSPGTRLWEQFF. The CDR3 DNA reads as TGTGCCAGCAGTTCCCCCGGGACCAGGCTTTGGGAGCAGTTCTTC.

The chain carries TRBV19 and TRBJ2-6; a weak D match, TRBD2 (5 bases). The CDR3 has 13 residues. Trimming cost V 2 bases and J 8 bases, with 7 bases left between them. CDR1 is LNHDA and CDR2 is SQIVND in the germline V gene (reference sequence). CDR3 sequence: CASSIRGSNVLTF. The DNA for the CDR3 is TGTGCCAGTAGTATACGGGGATCCAACGTCCTGACTTTC.

This chain links TRBV10-3 with TRBJ2-2, with D possibly TRBD2 on 5 matching bases. Between the trimmed V and J ends, which lost 7 bases and 7 bases, there was a span of 10 bases. CDR3 length: 12 residues. From germline, CDR1 is ENHRY and CDR2 SYGVKD. The CDR3 loop reads CAITGSGGELFF. The CDR3 bases are TGTGCCATCACGGGATCGGGCGGGGAGCTGTTTTTT.

In this sample, this clonotype turned up a few times. V gene TRBV6-2 or TRBV6-3 combines with J gene TRBJ1-2, with D unclear. The CDR3 runs to 13 residues. V was cut by 3 bases and J by 6 bases, with 11 bases left in between. Germline CDR1 and CDR2: MNHEY and SVGEGT. The CDR3 sequence: CASSYRESDGYTF. The CDR3 region has the DNA TGTGCCAGCAGTTATCGGGAAAGCGATGGCTACACCTTC.

The CDR3 loop reads CASSHADWNNSPLHF. In DNA, the CDR3 is TGCGCCAGCAGCCATGCCGACTGGAATAATTCACCCCTCCACTTT. The chain recombines TRBV4-1 with TRBJ1-6, with D hard to call. Between the trimmed V and J ends, which lost 3 bases and 5 bases, there was a span of 11 bases. CDR1 is MGHRA and CDR2 is YSYEKL in the germline V gene. The CDR3 is 15 amino acids.

In its sample, this clonotype was seen a few times. The chain employs TRBV6-2 or TRBV6-3 and TRBJ2-2, with TRBD2 as a possible D gene (5 bases). This CDR3 has 14 residues. Germline V gene lookup returns CDR1 MNHEY and CDR2 SVGEGT. V was cut by 0 bases and J by 3 bases, with 5 bases left in between. In DNA form, the CDR3 reads TGTGCCAGCAGTTACTCTAGCGACACCGGGGAGCTGTTTTTT. As protein: CASSYSSDTGELFF.

This chain uses TRBV7-2 with TRBJ2-7; TRBD1 matches at 9 bases. Trimming cost V 9 bases and J 1 base; bases outside gene matches: 7. Germline CDR1 is SGHTA and CDR2 is FQGNSA. This CDR3 contains 14 residues. DNA for the CDR3: TGTGCCAGTACGGGACAGGGAAGGTCCTACGAGCAGTACTTC. Translating gives CASTGQGRSYEQYF. Drawing the rest from reference TRBV7-2 and TRBJ2-7, the complete variable domain is GAGVSQSPSNKVTEKGKDVELRCDPISGHTALYWYRQSLGQGLEFLIYFQGNSAPDKSGLPSDRFSAERTGGSVSTLTIQRTQQEDSAVYLCASTGQGRSYEQYFGPGTRLTVT.

This clonotype has just a few counts. The rearrangement uses TRBV6-5 and TRBJ2-5, with TRBD2 matching over 8 bases. This CDR3 region has 15 residues. CDR1 and CDR2 (germline): MNHEY, SVGAGI. J lost 2 bases, V lost 7 bases, and 9 bases had no gene match. The CDR3 region is CASTPQGGGQETQYF. CDR3 in DNA: TGTGCCAGCACCCCCCAGGGCGGGGGGCAAGAGACCCAGTACTTC.

This clonotype was counted at least ten times. This chain joins TRBV7-2 and TRBJ2-5; 10 bases line up with TRBD2. This CDR3 comprises 16 residues. Germline V gene data show CDR1 as SGHTA and CDR2 as FQGNSA. Unmatched junction bases numbered 6, after V lost 5 bases and J lost 0 bases. DNA of the CDR3: TGTGCCAGCAGCGCACTAGCGGGGAGTTACCAAGAGACCCAGTACTTC. Protein product: CASSALAGSYQETQYF.